The 8 T cell receptor beta chains in this list originate from one sample, sequenced in a study of post-analysis software for immune sequencing data. Study findings and constraints: There were five or six TRBV segments more frequent in patients than controls, and TRBV5-6, TRBV5-1 and TRBV20-1 were among them.

Antigens of these TCRs are unknown. Incorporated into the TCR beta cDNA libraries were unique molecular identifiers, which served to reduce PCR and sequencing biases. TCRdb redid the calling of the PCR reads with MiXCR, one entry per CDR3 protein. This sample carries about 810,000 distinct CDR3 sequences, about 50% of them seen once, and the ten largest clones take approximately 4.3%. Sample: blood. The receptors were gathered from a girl under 18 with multiple sclerosis.

In its sample, this clonotype was seen a few times. The gene calls are TRBV21-1 and TRBJ1-2; the listed D gene, TRBD1, was not tested against the DNA. TRBV21-1 is flagged as a pseudogene. This CDR3 is 15 amino acids long. The CDR3 region has the DNA TGTGCCAGCAGCAAAGATGAACAGGGCGGCTATGGCTACACCTTC. Its translation is CASSKDEQGGYGYTF.

V usage is TRBV13 and J usage is TRBJ2-1; 7 bases line up with TRBD2. Per germline, CDR1 PRHDT and CDR2 FYEKMQ (reference sequence). The CDR3 length is 15 residues. V trimming: 5 bases; J trimming: 8 bases; junction bases outside the gene matches: 12. CDR3 in amino acids: CASSPSSGWGDEQFF. The CDR3 DNA sequence: TGTGCCAGCAGCCCTTCTAGCGGATGGGGGGATGAGCAGTTCTTC.

In its sample, this clonotype was seen a few times. The chain employs TRBV6-1 and TRBJ2-5; tentative D call: TRBD2 (5 bases). The V end was cut by 6 bases, the J end by 5 bases, with 25 bases between. The germline V gene has CDR1 MNHNS and CDR2 SASEGT. The CDR3 runs 17 residues. The CDR3 bases are TGTGCCAGCAGGGAAAGGGTAGCTGGAGGTTATCGGGAGACCCAGTACTTC. It is translated as CASRERVAGGYRETQYF.

This clonotype was found a few times. This chain connects TRBV11-2 to TRBJ2-3; unclear D gene. From germline, CDR1 is SGHAT and CDR2 FQNNGV. This CDR3 has 14 amino acids. Between the trimmed V and J ends, which lost 7 bases and 2 bases, there was a span of 13 bases. This chain's CDR3 is CASKSDTLTDTQYF. CDR3 bases: TGTGCCAGCAAGTCCGACACACTCACAGATACGCAGTATTTT.

V and J are TRBV7-2 and TRBJ2-5, with 9 bases identical to TRBD2. The end of the DNA is better explained by TRBJ2-7, so the J call may be wrong. The germline gives CDR1 SGHTA, CDR2 FQGNSA. The CDR3 extends over 14 amino acids. The CDR3: CASSRRGLASEQYF. The CDR3 DNA follows: TGTGCCAGCAGCAGAAGGGGACTAGCCTCCGAGCAGTACTTC.

This chain connects TRBV12-5 to TRBJ1-1, with D possibly TRBD1 on 5 matching bases. The CDR3 contains 15 residues. Germline CDR1 and CDR2: LGHNT and FRNRAP. The V end was cut by 5 bases, the J end by 4 bases, with 17 bases between. CDR3: CASGHSGEKITEAFF. The CDR3 region has the DNA TGTGCTAGTGGTCACTCGGGGGAGAAGATCACTGAAGCTTTCTTT.

Only a few counts were recorded for this clonotype. The V gene is TRBV4-1, the J gene TRBJ2-5, with TRBD1 identical over 7 bases. This CDR3 is 16 amino acids long. J gave up 0 bases and V 4 bases, and 8 bases lay outside the gene matches. Germline V gene data show CDR1 as MGHRA and CDR2 as YSYEKL. The CDR3 loop reads CASSPGQASYQETQYF. Written as DNA, the CDR3 is TGCGCCAGCAGCCCCGGACAGGCCTCATACCAAGAGACCCAGTACTTC.

The V call is TRBV6-5, the J call TRBJ2-1; TRBD2 matches at 8 bases. V gave up 2 bases and J gave up 7 bases; unmatched junction bases: 10. The germline V gene has CDR1 MNHEY and CDR2 SVGAGI. This CDR3 comprises 16 residues. CDR3: CASSYDAQRGMNEQFF. CDR3 coding DNA: TGTGCCAGCAGTTACGATGCACAGCGGGGGATGAATGAGCAGTTCTTC.